This TCR beta chain was obtained from a study of post-analysis software for immune sequencing data. Across the whole study: Clinical courses comprised relapsing-remitting, secondary progressive and progressive-relapsing multiple sclerosis. Study-wide findings and caveats: The normalized Chao1 diversity of multiple sclerosis patients was significantly lower than that of controls. The five TRBV segments detected at higher frequency in patients than in controls included TRBV5-6, TRBV5-1 and TRBV20-1. Same-batch preparations were strongly co-clustered by F measure.

Unique molecular identifiers were carried by the TCR beta cDNA libraries. T cells, about 0.9 to 11 million of them, yielded some 500,000 cDNA molecules. Using its own MiXCR run on the PCR reads, TCRdb lists one record per CDR3 protein. The table has roughly 540,000 distinct CDR3 sequences, around a third seen once. About this clonotype itself: No antigen is known for it.

V was pared by 6 bases and J by 8 bases, with 13 bases between. The CDR3 is 11 amino acids. The germline V gene encodes CDR1 SQVTM and CDR2 ANQGSEA. The sample taken for sequencing was blood. This receptor was obtained from a girl aged 2-17 years with multiple sclerosis. The rearrangement links TRBV29-1 to TRBJ1-2, with unresolved D. In nucleotides, the CDR3 is TGCAGCGTACTGAGCGATACAGGCTACACCTTC. As protein: CSVLSDTGYTF.